A selection of T cell receptor beta chains follows, all from one sample in a study of metastatic and nonmetastatic thyroid tumors. TCRdb re-called clones from the PCR reads using MiXCR. Of 40,000 or so clones detected, approximately 20% appear once; the ten largest clones hold approximately 20%. Sequencing used blood. The receptor source for this set is a female donor with papillary thyroid cancer or a benign thyroid nodule (not recorded which). Some clones in this sample may be carry-over from other donors' samples. The CDR3 runs from the conserved cysteine through the conserved F or W. The D gene is left open where the match is weak. The size field is filled for only some rows; it gives once, few, many or a size class.

d_call	clone_size	v_call	j_call	cdr3_nt	cdr3_aa
NA	many	TRBV11-2	TRBJ1-5	TGTGCCAGCAGCTTAGATGTGGATCAGCCCCAGCATTTT	CASSLDVDQPQHF
NA	many	TRBV6-1	TRBJ2-3	TGTGCCAGCAGTCGGTCAGGAGAGACAGATACGCAGTATTTT	CASSRSGETDTQYF
NA	NA	TRBV4-1	TRBJ2-1	TGCGCCAGCAGCCGAAAACCAGCCCCAGGCGATGAGCAGTTCTTC	CASSRKPAPGDEQFF
NA	few	TRBV28	TRBJ1-2	TGTGCCAGCAGCCCCGAGGCGGGCCCCTATGGCTACACCTTC	CASSPEAGPYGYTF
NA	many	TRBV19	TRBJ2-1	TGTGCCAGTAATTGGCACAATGAGCAGTTCTTC	CASNWHNEQFF
TRBD1	many	TRBV4-3	TRBJ1-2	TGCGCCAGCAGCCAAGGGGGACAGGGCCCCTATGGCTACACCTTC	CASSQGGQGPYGYTF
TRBD2	many	TRBV20-1	TRBJ2-1	TGCAGTGTCAAAGGGGGACTAGCGGACAATGAGCAGTTCTTC	CSVKGGLADNEQFF
NA	few	TRBV6-1	TRBJ2-1	TGTGCCAGCAGGGGATACGGCGGTGCTGAGCAGTTCTTC	CASRGYGGAEQFF
NA	many	TRBV7-2	TRBJ1-6	TGTGCCAGCAGCTTAGTGCTCGGGGGGAACGGTAATTCACCCCTCCACTTT	CASSLVLGGNGNSPLHF
NA	many	TRBV15	TRBJ2-2	TGTGCCACCAGCAGAGAGGTACAAAACACCGGGGAGCTGTTTTTT	CATSREVQNTGELFF
NA	many	TRBV19	TRBJ2-2	TGTGCCAGTAGTATAGACAGGGGGGGCACCGGGGAGCTGTTTTTT	CASSIDRGGTGELFF
NA	NA	TRBV20-1	TRBJ2-1	TGCAGTTTGGGAATCCCCCATTCAGGGGACAATGAGCAGTTCTTC	CSLGIPHSGDNEQFF
NA	many	TRBV20-1	TRBJ2-1	TGCAGTGCTGGGAGCTCCTACAATGAGCAGTTCTTC	CSAGSSYNEQFF
NA	few	TRBV7-9	TRBJ2-7	TGTGCCAGCAGCCCCGTCGTCTGGTCAGGGCGCGAGCAGTACTTC	CASSPVVWSGREQYF
NA	many	TRBV5-5	TRBJ1-4	TGTGCCAGCAGCCCCCGAGATGAAAAACTGTTTTTT	CASSPRDEKLFF
NA	many	TRBV6-1	TRBJ2-7	TGTGCCAGCAGTGAAACGAAGGGCGACGAGCAGTACTTC	CASSETKGDEQYF
NA	many	TRBV20-1	TRBJ2-5	TGCAGTGCTAGGGGTAGGGGAGAGACCCAGTACTTC	CSARGRGETQYF
TRBD1	many	TRBV6-1	TRBJ2-1	TGTGCCAGCAGTAAAAAAGGGACAGGGGCCTACAATGAGCAGTTCTTC	CASSKKGTGAYNEQFF
NA	NA	TRBV6-6	TRBJ2-5	TGTGCCAGCAGTTATTGGACAGCACAAGAGACCCAGTACTTC	CASSYWTAQETQYF
NA	NA	TRBV20-1	TRBJ2-2	TGCAGTCCAGAGAGGAACACCGGGGAGCCGTTTTTT	CSPERNTGEPFF
TRBD2	many	TRBV30	TRBJ2-3	TGTGCCTGGAGTGTAGCGGGAGTGACAGATACGCAGTATTTT	CAWSVAGVTDTQYF
TRBD2	medium-sized	TRBV6-2/TRBV6-3	TRBJ2-7	TGTGCCAGCAGTGGGGGGATAGCGGGAAGCTACGAGCAGTACTTC	CASSGGIAGSYEQYF
NA	many	TRBV6-1	TRBJ2-5	TGTGCCAGCACCGGGGGCAGGGCTCACGCAGAGACCCAGTACTTC	CASTGGRAHAETQYF
NA	NA	TRBV6-2/TRBV6-3	TRBJ1-1	TGTGCCAGCAGTTACTCCAGAGGAGGAGCGAACACTGAAGATTTCTTT	CASSYSRGGANTEDFF
TRBD2	many	TRBV5-4	TRBJ2-1	TGTGCCAGCAGCCCCTCGTTCGGGAGGATGCATGAGCAGTTCTTC	CASSPSFGRMHEQFF
NA	few	TRBV19	TRBJ1-2	TGTGCCAGTAGTATACCCGAGAGACGCTATGGCTACACCTTC	CASSIPERRYGYTF
TRBD1	NA	TRBV11-2	TRBJ1-2	TGTGCCAGCAGCTCCTTCCCCTCAGGGGGCTATGGCTACACCTTC	CASSSFPSGGYGYTF
NA	NA	TRBV3-1	TRBJ2-5	TGTGCCAGCAGCTCCGCGGAAAGGGAGGCCCAGTACTTC	CASSSAEREAQYF
NA	many	TRBV12-5	TRBJ1-4	TGTGCTAGTGGCTCACAGAATTATGCAACTAATGAAAAACTGTTTTTT	CASGSQNYATNEKLFF
TRBD2	NA	TRBV10-1	TRBJ2-2	TGCGCCAGCAGTCCCAGTCTAGCGGGAGTTGGGGAGCTGTTTTTT	CASSPSLAGVGELFF
NA	few	TRBV19	TRBJ2-5	TGTGCCAGTAGTATAGCTGGAGAGACCCAGTACTTC	CASSIAGETQYF
TRBD1	NA	TRBV6-2/TRBV6-3	TRBJ2-3	TGTGCCAGCAGTCCTGGGACAGGCCTATCAGCAGATACGCAGTATTTT	CASSPGTGLSADTQYF
NA	few	TRBV4-2	TRBJ2-2	TGTGCCAGCAATCAGGACACTAACACCGGGGAGCTGTTTTTT	CASNQDTNTGELFF
TRBD1	many	TRBV29-1	TRBJ2-5	TGCAGCTCCGACAGGGGGGAGACCCAGTACTTC	CSSDRGETQYF
NA	few	TRBV27	TRBJ1-6	TGTGCCAGCAGAGGATCCGGGACGGCGAATTCACCCCTCCACTTT	CASRGSGTANSPLHF
NA	few	TRBV12-3/TRBV12-4	TRBJ1-1	TGTGCCAGCAGTTTATCGATGGGGAGTGCTTTCTTT	CASSLSMGSAFF
TRBD1	NA	TRBV6-1	TRBJ1-2	TGTGCCAGCAACCTTGGACAGGGCGGCTATGGCTACACCTTC	CASNLGQGGYGYTF
NA	NA	TRBV15	TRBJ2-5	TGTGCCACCATCAGATACCAGGGCCCCCAAGAGACCCAGTACTTC	CATIRYQGPQETQYF
NA	few	TRBV28	TRBJ2-1	TGTGCCAGCAGTCGTCAAGTCGGGACCTACTACAATGAGCAGTTCTTC	CASSRQVGTYYNEQFF
TRBD1	few	TRBV12-3/TRBV12-4	TRBJ2-7	TGTGCCAGTAGTTTAAGACAGGGTTCCTACGAGCAGTACTTC	CASSLRQGSYEQYF
TRBD2	NA	TRBV6-1	TRBJ2-5	TGTGCCAGCAGCACCGACCATAGCGGGAGGGGGGAAGAGACCCAGTACTTC	CASSTDHSGRGEETQYF
NA	NA	TRBV28	TRBJ1-1	TGTGCCAGCAGTTCCGGGCCTGGGGAATCCACTGAAGCTTTCTTT	CASSSGPGESTEAFF
NA	many	TRBV7-2	TRBJ2-3	TGTGCCAGCAGCTTACTAGGAGGAACGCAGTATTTT	CASSLLGGTQYF
TRBD1	many	TRBV20-1	TRBJ2-1	TGCAGTGCTAGATCAATATCCGGGACAGGGGTTTACAATGAGCAGTTCTTC	CSARSISGTGVYNEQFF
TRBD2	large	TRBV27	TRBJ2-7	TGTGCCAGCAGTTCAGCGGGGGTTGACCCCTACGAGCAGTACTTC	CASSSAGVDPYEQYF
NA	NA	TRBV28	TRBJ2-7	TGTGCCATCAGTTTAGGGGGGATGGCCTACGAGCAGTACTTC	CAISLGGMAYEQYF
TRBD1	many	TRBV2	TRBJ2-1	TGTGCCAGCAGTGAAGCGCCCAGGGGGCATCGGGAGAAGCAGTTCTTC	CASSEAPRGHREKQFF
NA	NA	TRBV30	TRBJ1-6	TGTGCCTGTAGGGACCGGGACATGGAGTGTTATAATTCACCCCTCCACTTT	CACRDRDMECYNSPLHF
NA	many	TRBV7-9	TRBJ2-3	TGTGCCAGCAGCTTATCGGCAGATACGCAGTATTTT	CASSLSADTQYF
NA	many	TRBV12-3/TRBV12-4	TRBJ1-1	TGTGCCAGCACCCTGGACAGTTGGGGCACTGAAGCTTTCTTT	CASTLDSWGTEAFF
NA	NA	TRBV5-1	TRBJ2-7	TGCGCCAGCAGACCCACTGCCTCCGATTCCTACGAGCAGTACTTC	CASRPTASDSYEQYF
NA	few	TRBV27	TRBJ2-7	TGTGCCAACATTTTATATCCTGAATCCTACGAGCAGTACTTC	CANILYPESYEQYF
NA	NA	TRBV28	TRBJ2-5	TGTGCCAGCAGTTTCCAAGACTCCAAAGAGACCCAGTACTTC	CASSFQDSKETQYF
NA	many	TRBV6-4	TRBJ1-1	TGTGCCAGACCTCCCGAAGCTTTCTTT	CARPPEAFF
NA	NA	TRBV4-1	TRBJ2-1	TGCGCCAGCAGCCAAGATTACTCCAATGAGCAGTTCTTC	CASSQDYSNEQFF
TRBD1	few	TRBV12-3/TRBV12-4	TRBJ2-7	TGTGCCGGCACCCGGGACAGGGGTCTCTACGAGCAGTATTTC	CAGTRDRGLYEQYF
NA	many	TRBV11-3	TRBJ1-2	TGTGCCAGCAGCTTCCCCGGGAGTGGAGGGCGCCGAGGCTACACCTTC	CASSFPGSGGRRGYTF